The sample holds many counts of the clone carrying this TCR beta chain. Preparing the TCRbeta library involved the use of unique molecular identifiers. TCRdb re-analysed the PCR reads in MiXCR, keeping a single row per CDR3 protein. Of roughly 250,000 distinct CDR3 sequences listed, 6.5% to 10% are singletons. Germline CDR1 and CDR2: MNHEY and SMNVEV (reference sequence). This CDR3 region has 15 residues. V was pared by 6 bases and J by 3 bases, with 12 bases between. The data were taken from a study of T-cell reconstitution after alpha-beta-depleted transplantation in children. This sequence originates from a male patient under 18 who had a stem cell transplant for acute lymphoblastic leukemia, so the T cells may come from the graft donor. Sequencing used PBMCs, mostly from graft donor cells, obtained 180 days after TCRalphabeta/CD19-depleted stem cell transplant. The chain links TRBV27 to TRBJ2-6; D gene ambiguous. The CDR3 spells CASSPLVIGANVLTF. The DNA for the CDR3 is TGTGCCAGCAGCCCGTTGGTGATTGGGGCCAACGTCCTGACTTTC.